This T cell receptor (beta chain) was identified in a study of CXCR3-negative and CXCR3-positive naive CD8 T cells. The germline CDR1 and CDR2 sequences are SGHRS and YFSETQ. The CDR3 has 15 amino acids. Via 5' RACE with UMI labels, TRB cDNA libraries were prepared. TCRdb reanalyzed the 5' RACE reads and collapses them to one entry per CDR3 protein, without DNA. This table holds approximately 49,000 distinct CDR3 sequences. The sequence derives from a human donor in good health. Some clones in this sample may be carry-over from other donors' samples. What was sequenced was memory CD8+ T cells from blood. The gene calls are TRBV5-1 and TRBJ2-7; without DNA, the TCRdb call of TRBD1 cannot be checked. This CDR3 is CASSLFRDRGGEQYF.